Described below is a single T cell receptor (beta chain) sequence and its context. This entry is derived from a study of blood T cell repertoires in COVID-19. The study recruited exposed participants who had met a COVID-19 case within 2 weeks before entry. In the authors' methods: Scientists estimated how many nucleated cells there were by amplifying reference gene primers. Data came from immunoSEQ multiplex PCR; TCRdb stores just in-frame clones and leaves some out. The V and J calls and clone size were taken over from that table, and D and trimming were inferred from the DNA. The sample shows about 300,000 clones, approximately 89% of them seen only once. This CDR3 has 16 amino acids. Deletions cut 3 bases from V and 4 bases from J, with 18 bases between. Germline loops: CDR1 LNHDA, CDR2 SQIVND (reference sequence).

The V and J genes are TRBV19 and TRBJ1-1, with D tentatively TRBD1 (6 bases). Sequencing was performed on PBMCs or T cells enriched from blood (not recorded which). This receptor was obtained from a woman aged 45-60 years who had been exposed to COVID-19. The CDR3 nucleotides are TGTGCCAGTAGTATTAAGCAGACAGGCCGCGGCACTGAAGCTTTCTTT. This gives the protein CASSIKQTGRGTEAFF.